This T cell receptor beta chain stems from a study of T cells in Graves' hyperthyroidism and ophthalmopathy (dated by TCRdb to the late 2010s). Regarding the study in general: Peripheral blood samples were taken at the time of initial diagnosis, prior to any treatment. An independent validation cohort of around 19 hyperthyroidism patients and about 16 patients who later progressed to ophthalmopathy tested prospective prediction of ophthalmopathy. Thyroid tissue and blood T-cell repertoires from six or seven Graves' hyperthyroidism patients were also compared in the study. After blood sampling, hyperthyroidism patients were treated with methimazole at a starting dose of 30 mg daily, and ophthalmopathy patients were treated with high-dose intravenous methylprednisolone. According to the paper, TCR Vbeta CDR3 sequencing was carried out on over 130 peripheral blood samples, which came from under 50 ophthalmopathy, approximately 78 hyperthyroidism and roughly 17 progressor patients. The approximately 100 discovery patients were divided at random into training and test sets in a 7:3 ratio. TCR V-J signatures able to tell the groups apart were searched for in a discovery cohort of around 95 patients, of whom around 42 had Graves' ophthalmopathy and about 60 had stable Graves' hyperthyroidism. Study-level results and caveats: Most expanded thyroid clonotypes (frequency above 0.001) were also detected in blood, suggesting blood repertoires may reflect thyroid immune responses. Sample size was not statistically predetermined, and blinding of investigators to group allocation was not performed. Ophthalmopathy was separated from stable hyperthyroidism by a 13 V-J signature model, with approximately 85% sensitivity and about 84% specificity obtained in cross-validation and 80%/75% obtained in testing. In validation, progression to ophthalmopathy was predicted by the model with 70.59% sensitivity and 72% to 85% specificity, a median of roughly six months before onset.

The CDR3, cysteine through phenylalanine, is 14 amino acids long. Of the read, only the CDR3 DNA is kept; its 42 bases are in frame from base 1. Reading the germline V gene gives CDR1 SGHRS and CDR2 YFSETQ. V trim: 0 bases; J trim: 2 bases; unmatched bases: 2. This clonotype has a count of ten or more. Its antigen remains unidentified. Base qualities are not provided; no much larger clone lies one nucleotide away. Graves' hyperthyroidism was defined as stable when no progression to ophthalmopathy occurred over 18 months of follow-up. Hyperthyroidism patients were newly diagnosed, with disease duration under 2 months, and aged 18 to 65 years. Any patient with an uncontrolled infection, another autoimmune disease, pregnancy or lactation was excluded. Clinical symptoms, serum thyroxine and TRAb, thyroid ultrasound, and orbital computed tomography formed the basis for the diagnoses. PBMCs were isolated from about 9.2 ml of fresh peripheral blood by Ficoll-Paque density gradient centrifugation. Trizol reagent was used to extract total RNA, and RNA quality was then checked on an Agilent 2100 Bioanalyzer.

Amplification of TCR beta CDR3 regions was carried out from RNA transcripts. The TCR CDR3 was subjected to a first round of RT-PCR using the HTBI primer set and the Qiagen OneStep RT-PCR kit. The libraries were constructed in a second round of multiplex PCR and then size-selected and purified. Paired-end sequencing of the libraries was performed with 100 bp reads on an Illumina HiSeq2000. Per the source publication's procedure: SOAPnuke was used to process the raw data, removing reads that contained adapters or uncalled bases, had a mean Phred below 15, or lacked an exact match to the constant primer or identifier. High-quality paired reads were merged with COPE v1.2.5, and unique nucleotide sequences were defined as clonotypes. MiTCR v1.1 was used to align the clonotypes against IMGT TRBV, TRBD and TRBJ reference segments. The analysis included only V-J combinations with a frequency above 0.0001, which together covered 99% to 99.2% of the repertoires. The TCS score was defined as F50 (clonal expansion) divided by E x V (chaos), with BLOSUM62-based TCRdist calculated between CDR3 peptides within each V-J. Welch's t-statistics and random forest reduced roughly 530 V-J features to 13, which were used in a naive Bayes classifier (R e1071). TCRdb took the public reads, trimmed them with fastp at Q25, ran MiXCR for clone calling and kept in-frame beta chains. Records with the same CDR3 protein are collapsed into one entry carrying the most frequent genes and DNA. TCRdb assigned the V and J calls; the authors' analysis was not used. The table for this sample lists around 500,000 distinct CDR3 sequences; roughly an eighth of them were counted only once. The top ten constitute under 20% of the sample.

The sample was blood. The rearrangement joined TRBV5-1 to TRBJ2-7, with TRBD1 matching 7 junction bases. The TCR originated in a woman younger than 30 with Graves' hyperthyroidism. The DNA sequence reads TGCGCCAGCAGCTTGGAGGGGACAGCCTACGAGCAGTACTTC. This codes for CASSLEGTAYEQYF.